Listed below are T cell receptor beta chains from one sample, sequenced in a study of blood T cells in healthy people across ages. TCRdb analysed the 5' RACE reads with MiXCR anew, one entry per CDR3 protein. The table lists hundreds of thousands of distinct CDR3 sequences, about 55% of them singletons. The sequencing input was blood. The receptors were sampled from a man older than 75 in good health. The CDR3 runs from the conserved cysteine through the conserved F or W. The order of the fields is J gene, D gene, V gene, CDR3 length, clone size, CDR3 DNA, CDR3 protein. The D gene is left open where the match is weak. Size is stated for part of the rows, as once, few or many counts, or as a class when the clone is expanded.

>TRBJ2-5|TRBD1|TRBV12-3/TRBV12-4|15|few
TGTGCCAGCAGCTCCGGGACAGGGTCAGGCGAGACCCAGTACTTC
CASSSGTGSGETQYF
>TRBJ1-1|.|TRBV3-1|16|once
TGTGCCAGCAGCCAAGATAGGCCGGGTTCGAACACTGAAGCTTTCTTT
CASSQDRPGSNTEAFF
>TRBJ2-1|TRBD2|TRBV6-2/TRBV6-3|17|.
TGTGCCAGCAGTTACCCCTCCGCTAGCGGCTCCTACAATGAGCAGTTCTTC
CASSYPSASGSYNEQFF
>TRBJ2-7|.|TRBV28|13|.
TGTGCCAGCAAGGACGGAAGCTCCTACGAGCAGTACTTC
CASKDGSSYEQYF
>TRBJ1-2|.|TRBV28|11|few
TGTGCCAGCAGTGACAAGAGCGGCTACACCTTC
CASSDKSGYTF
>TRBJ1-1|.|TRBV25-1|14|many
TGTGCCAGCAGTGAATTGGGCCGGGACACTGAAGCTTTCTTT
CASSELGRDTEAFF
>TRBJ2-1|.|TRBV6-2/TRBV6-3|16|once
TGTGCCAGCAGTTCTAGCCTTTGTCCCTCCTACAATGAGCAGTTCTTC
CASSSSLCPSYNEQFF
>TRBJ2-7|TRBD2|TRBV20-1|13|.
TGCAGTGCCCTACTAGCGGGAGGTAACGAGCAGTACTTC
CSALLAGGNEQYF
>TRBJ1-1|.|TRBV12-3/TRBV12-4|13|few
TGTGCCAGCAGTTGGAGGTTGCACACTGAAGCTTTCTTT
CASSWRLHTEAFF
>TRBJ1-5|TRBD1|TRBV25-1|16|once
TGTGCCAGCAGTGGGAGACAGGGGGCCCTTGGGTGGCCCCAGCATTTT
CASSGRQGALGWPQHF
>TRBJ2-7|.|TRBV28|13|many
TGTGCCAGCAGGGCAGGGGGGCCCTACGAGCAGTACTTC
CASRAGGPYEQYF
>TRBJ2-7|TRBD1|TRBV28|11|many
TGTGCCAGCAACAGGGGTTACGAGCAGTACTTC
CASNRGYEQYF
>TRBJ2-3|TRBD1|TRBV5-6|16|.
TGTGCCAGCAGCTCGGGGACAGGGAGGGGCACAGATACGCAGTATTTT
CASSSGTGRGTDTQYF
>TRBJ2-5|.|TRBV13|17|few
TGTGCCAGCAGCACGCTGAGGTCGGCCGACCCCCAAGAGACCCAGTACTTC
CASSTLRSADPQETQYF
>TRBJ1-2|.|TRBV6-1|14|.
TGTGCCAGCAGGTCGGTAGGGCTCGGCTATGGCTACACCTTC
CASRSVGLGYGYTF
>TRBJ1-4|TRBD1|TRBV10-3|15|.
TGTGCCATCAGGACCCCCGGGACAGGGGATGAAAAACTGTTTTTT
CAIRTPGTGDEKLFF
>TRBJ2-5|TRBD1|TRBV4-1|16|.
TGCGCCAGCAGCCGCCAAGGAGGCAGGGGGCCTCCAGAGCAGTACTTC
CASSRQGGRGPPEQYF
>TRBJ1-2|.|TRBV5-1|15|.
TGCGCCAGCAGTCCAGGACCTCGGGGGAACTATGGCTACACCTTC
CASSPGPRGNYGYTF
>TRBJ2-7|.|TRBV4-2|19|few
TGTGCCAGCAGCCAGAGCCTCCTGCGGGCTAGTGGGACATCCTACGAGCAGTACTTC
CASSQSLLRASGTSYEQYF
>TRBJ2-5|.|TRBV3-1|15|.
TGTGCCAGCAGCCAAGCAGTTGCTACCTACGAGACCCAGTACTTC
CASSQAVATYETQYF
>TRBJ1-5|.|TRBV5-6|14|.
TGTGCCAGCAGCGGGGGACTGAACAATCAGCCCCAGCATTTT
CASSGGLNNQPQHF
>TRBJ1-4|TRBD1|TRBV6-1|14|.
TGTGCCAGCACGTCCGGAGGGGGCTTTGAAAAACTGTTTTTT
CASTSGGGFEKLFF
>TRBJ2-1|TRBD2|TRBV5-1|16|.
TGCGCCAGCAGCTACCAGGGACTAGCGGGAAACAATGAGCAGTTCTTC
CASSYQGLAGNNEQFF
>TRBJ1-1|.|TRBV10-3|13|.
TGTGCCACCTCTCCCCTACCGAACACTGAAGCTTTCTTT
CATSPLPNTEAFF
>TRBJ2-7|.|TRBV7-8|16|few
TGTGCCAGCAGCTTATGGGGGGCCTCCTCCTACAATGAGCAGTACTTC
CASSLWGASSYNEQYF
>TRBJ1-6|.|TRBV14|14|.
TGTGCCAGCAGCCACGGGGCGGGGGGTTCACCCCTCCACTTT
CASSHGAGGSPLHF
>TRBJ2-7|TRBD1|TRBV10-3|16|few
TGTGCCATCAGCGGGACGACAGGGGCGCTCGCATACGAGCAGTACTTC
CAISGTTGALAYEQYF
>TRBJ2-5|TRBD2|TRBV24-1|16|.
TGTGCCACCAGTGACCGACTAGCGGGAGGTTGGGAGACCCAGTACTTC
CATSDRLAGGWETQYF
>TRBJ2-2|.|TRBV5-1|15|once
TGCGCCAGCACTAGTGGGAACGCGAACACCGGGGAGCTGTTTTTT
CASTSGNANTGELFF
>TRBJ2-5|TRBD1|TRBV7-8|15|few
TGTGCCAGCAGAAACCCTTACAGGGGGCGGGAGACCCAGTACTTC
CASRNPYRGRETQYF
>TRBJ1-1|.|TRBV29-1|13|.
TGCAGCGTTGAATCAGGGCAGGGCACTGAAGCTTTCTTT
CSVESGQGTEAFF
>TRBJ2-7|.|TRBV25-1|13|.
TGTGCCAGCAGGAAAGCCGGGTCCTACGAGCAGTACTTC
CASRKAGSYEQYF
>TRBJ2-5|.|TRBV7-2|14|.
TGTGCCAGCAGCCAACGAGCGTCCCAAGAGACCCAGTACTTC
CASSQRASQETQYF
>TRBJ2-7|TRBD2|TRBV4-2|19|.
TGTGCCAGCAGCCAAGATCTGGGACTAGCGGGTTCTAGCTCCTACGAGCAGTACTTC
CASSQDLGLAGSSSYEQYF
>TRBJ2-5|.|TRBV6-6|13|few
TGTGCCAGCAGCAGAGGGACGTCAGGGGAGCAGTACTTC
CASSRGTSGEQYF
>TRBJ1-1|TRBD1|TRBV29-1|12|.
TGCAGCGTTGGGGGACAGTGGCCTGAAGCTTTCTTT
CSVGGQWPEAFF
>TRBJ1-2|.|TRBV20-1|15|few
TGCAGTGCTAGTAGGTCCGGGGGCAGTGGCTATGGCTACACCTTC
CSASRSGGSGYGYTF
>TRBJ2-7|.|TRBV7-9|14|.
TGTGCCAGCAGCTTAGACAACGGAGGGGGCGAGCAGTACTTC
CASSLDNGGGEQYF
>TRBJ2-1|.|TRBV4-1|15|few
TGCGCCAGCAGCCAAGTAGCGGCCCCCTACAATGAGCAGTTCTTC
CASSQVAAPYNEQFF
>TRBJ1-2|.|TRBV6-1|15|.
TGTGCCAGCAGTGAAGGAGGGGTTATGGGCTATGGCTACACCTTC
CASSEGGVMGYGYTF
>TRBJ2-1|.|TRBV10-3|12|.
TGTGCCATCAGTGCCACCAACAATGAGCAGTTCTTC
CAISATNNEQFF